Each of the 10 T cell receptor beta chains below was sequenced from the same sample in a study of radiotherapy plus CTLA-4 blockade in lung cancer. The repertoire was sequenced with immunoSEQ multiplex PCR; TCRdb's copy has only in-frame clones and lacks some. The sample holds around 38,000 clones, approximately 86% seen once. The sequencing here drew on peripheral blood, taken from a patient treated with radiotherapy plus ipilimumab. These receptors all come from a human donor with non-small cell lung cancer whose response to radiotherapy plus ipilimumab could not be evaluated.

The chain couples TRBV6-6 to TRBJ2-1; 12 nucleotides line up with TRBD2. V was clipped by 2 bases and J by 7 bases; unmatched bases: 3. Germline loops: CDR1 MNHNY, CDR2 SVGAGI (reference sequence). This CDR3 is built from 15 residues. In nucleotides, the CDR3 is TGTGCCAGCAGTTACGCGACTAGCGGGAGTAATGAGCAGTTCTTC. This translates into CASSYATSGSNEQFF.

The table lists this clone with a count of one. The rearrangement joins TRBV28 to TRBJ2-5, with a tentative D call TRBD2 (6 bases). The CDR3 loop spans 19 amino acids. Looked up from germline, CDR1 is MDHEN and CDR2 is SYDVKM. The ends were cut back, 2 bases at V and 5 bases at J, with 27 bases in the middle. The CDR3 DNA follows: TGTGCCAGCAGTTTAAGCCCCGGGGGACTGATCAGCGGTACTGAGACCCAGTACTTC. Translation: CASSLSPGGLISGTETQYF.

The chain combines TRBV5-5 with TRBJ2-2; TRBD1 matches 8 bases. This CDR3 contains 13 residues. The germline gives CDR1 SGHKS, CDR2 YYEKEE (reference sequence). Unmatched junction bases numbered 3, after V lost 4 bases and J lost 7 bases. As DNA, the CDR3 is TGTGCCAGCAGCGGACAGGGAGGCGGGGAGCTGTTTTTT. Protein: CASSGQGGGELFF.

The rearrangement joins TRBV6-6 to TRBJ1-1, with 8 bases aligning to TRBD1. The germline gives CDR1 MNHNY, CDR2 SVGAGI (reference sequence). With V trimmed by 6 bases and J by 1 base, 4 bases remained unmatched. The CDR3 runs to 14 residues. CDR3 amino acids: CASSRGQENTEAFF. CDR3 DNA sequence: TGTGCCAGCAGCCGGGGACAGGAGAACACTGAAGCTTTCTTT.

This clone was observed once. The V and J genes are TRBV27 and TRBJ2-7, with D possibly TRBD2 on 5 matching bases. The V end was cut by 4 bases, the J end by 7 bases, with 14 bases between. Germline CDR1 reads MNHEY; CDR2 reads SMNVEV (reference sequence). The CDR3 covers 13 residues. The CDR3 region has the DNA TGTGCCAGCAGTTCCCCCCCCCGGAGGGAGCAGTACTTC. Its translation: CASSSPPRREQYF.

The chain has TRBV23-1 and TRBJ1-5; 7 bases match TRBD1. TRBV23-1 counts as an open reading frame of uncertain function. V lost 6 bases, J lost 3 bases, and 11 bases stayed unmatched. The CDR3 is 16 amino acids. The DNA for the CDR3 is TGCGCCAGCAGCCTCAATGGGGGGACAGACAATCAGCCCCAGCATTTT. Translating it yields CASSLNGGTDNQPQHF.

The chain uses TRBV5-1 and TRBJ2-1, with 13 bases that match TRBD2. The CDR3 covers 16 residues. CDR1 and CDR2 (germline): SGHRS, YFSETQ. Trimming cost V 4 bases and J 9 bases; bases outside gene matches: 10. The CDR3 DNA reads as TGCGCCAGCAGCCATGGACTAGCGGGAGCCCTGGGTGAGCAGTTCTTC. Translated, it gives CASSHGLAGALGEQFF.

The CDR3 bases are TGTGCCAGCAGTGATAGGGCAGGGGCCCAAGAGACCCAGTACTTC. Translating gives CASSDRAGAQETQYF. V is TRBV6-4 and J is TRBJ2-5; weak D call: TRBD1 (6 bases). Germline loops: CDR1 MRHNA, CDR2 SNTAGT. The CDR3 runs to 15 residues. Trimming pared 3 bases from V and 1 base from J, leaving 12 bases between.

The gene calls are TRBV4-1 and TRBJ2-5, with unresolved D. Germline V gives CDR1 MGHRA, CDR2 YSYEKL. The CDR3 consists of 13 residues. V was trimmed by 4 bases and J by 5 bases, leaving 11 bases between them. The CDR3 sequence is CASSRSVEETQYF. DNA of the CDR3: TGCGCCAGCAGCCGCAGCGTTGAGGAGACCCAGTACTTC.

Here the CDR3 DNA reads TGTGCCAGCAGTGAACTTCCCTCAGGGTTAGCCAAAAACATTCAGTACTTC. Its protein is CASSELPSGLAKNIQYF. This chain connects TRBV2 to TRBJ2-4; D is perhaps TRBD1 (5 bases). The germline CDR1 and CDR2 sequences are SNHLY and FYNNEI. The CDR3 spans 17 residues. The V end lost 2 bases, the J end lost 0 bases, and 14 bases lay between the germline ends.